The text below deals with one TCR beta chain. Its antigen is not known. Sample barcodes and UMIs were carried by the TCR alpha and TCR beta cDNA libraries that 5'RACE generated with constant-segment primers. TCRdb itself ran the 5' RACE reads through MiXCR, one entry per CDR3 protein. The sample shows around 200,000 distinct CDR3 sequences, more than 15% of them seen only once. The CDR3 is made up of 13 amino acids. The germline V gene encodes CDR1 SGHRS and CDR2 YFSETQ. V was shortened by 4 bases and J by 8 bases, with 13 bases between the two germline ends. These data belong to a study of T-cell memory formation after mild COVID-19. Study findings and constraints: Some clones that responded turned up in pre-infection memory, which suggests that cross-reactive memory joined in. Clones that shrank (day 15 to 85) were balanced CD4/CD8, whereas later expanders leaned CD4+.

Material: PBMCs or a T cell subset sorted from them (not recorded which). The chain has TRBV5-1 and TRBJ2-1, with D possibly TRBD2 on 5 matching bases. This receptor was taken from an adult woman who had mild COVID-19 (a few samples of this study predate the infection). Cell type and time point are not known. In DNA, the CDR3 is TGCGCCAGCAGCATCGAGAGGGCGTATGAGCAGTTCTTC. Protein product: CASSIERAYEQFF.